Presented here are 20 T cell receptor beta chains from one specimen sequenced in a study of OX40 agonist ivuxolimab in advanced cancers. Repertoires were generated with immunoSEQ multiplex PCR, while TCRdb's copy carries only in-frame clones and drops some. This table has 70,000 to 90,000 clones, roughly 84% appearing once. Sequences were derived from CD4+ or CD8+ T cells sorted from blood, sampled in a trial of the OX40 agonist ivuxolimab. All receptors come from an adult with an advanced solid tumor such as melanoma, head and neck, liver or kidney cancer.

This clone was seen more than once but under ten times. The chain has TRBV7-2 and TRBJ1-1; D perhaps matches TRBD1 (6 bases). V was trimmed by 5 bases and J by 1 base, leaving 11 bases between them. CDR1 SGHTA and CDR2 FQGNSA come from the germline V gene. This CDR3 is 14 amino acids long. As DNA, the CDR3 is TGTGCCAGCAGCCCAGGGGCAGCGAACACTGAAGCTTTCTTT. This encodes CASSPGAANTEAFF.

The rearrangement uses TRBV11-3 and TRBJ1-1; a weak D match, TRBD1 (5 bases). V gave up 6 bases and J gave up 3 bases, with 14 bases separating them. This CDR3 spans 14 amino acids. Germline values: CDR1 SGHNT, CDR2 YENEEA. DNA of the CDR3: TGTGCCAGCAGTCTCAGAGGGGTTGACACTGAAGCTTTCTTT. Its translation is CASSLRGVDTEAFF.

This chain uses TRBV5-6 with TRBJ2-5, with 8 bases identical to TRBD1. This CDR3 region has 14 residues. The germline CDR1 and CDR2 sequences are SGHDT and YYEEEE. V lost 3 bases, J lost 5 bases, and 6 bases stayed unmatched. CDR3 in amino acids: CASSSGQGGETQYF. The CDR3 DNA follows: TGTGCCAGCAGCTCCGGACAGGGCGGGGAGACCCAGTACTTC.

This chain links TRBV7-2 with TRBJ2-7, with TRBD2 identical over 8 bases. Germline CDR1 is SGHTA and CDR2 is FQGNSA. The CDR3 loop spans 16 amino acids. V was pared by 5 bases and J by 1 base, with 10 bases of the junction left unmatched. The CDR3: CASSDVGGGRSYEQYF. CDR3 nucleotide sequence: TGTGCCAGCAGCGACGTTGGGGGCGGGAGGTCCTACGAGCAGTACTTC.

V usage is TRBV27 and J usage is TRBJ2-1; D is perhaps TRBD2 (5 bases). Germline V gene data show CDR1 as MNHEY and CDR2 as SMNVEV (reference sequence). CDR3 size: 17 residues. The ends were cut back, 4 bases at V and 0 bases at J, with 16 bases in the middle. DNA of the CDR3: TGTGCCAGCAGTTCAATTCTTTTAGCGTACTCCTACAATGAGCAGTTCTTC. Translation gives CASSSILLAYSYNEQFF.

This sequence joins TRBV10-3 and TRBJ2-1, with a tentative D call TRBD2 (6 bases). Germline CDR1 reads ENHRY; CDR2 reads SYGVKD. The CDR3 loop spans 16 amino acids. Trimming removed 0 bases at V and 0 bases at J, with 9 bases between. Written as DNA, the CDR3 is TGTGCCATCAGTGAGTCAACTAGCCCCTCCTACAATGAGCAGTTCTTC. This gives the protein CAISESTSPSYNEQFF.

This clone was seen just once. The chain joins TRBV19 to TRBJ2-1, with D possibly TRBD2 on 5 matching bases. The germline V gene encodes CDR1 LNHDA and CDR2 SQIVND (reference sequence). This CDR3 is built from 13 residues. Trimming took off 4 bases at V and 4 bases at J, with 8 bases between the two ends. CDR3 sequence (DNA): TGTGCCAGTAGTAGGGCGGGTTACAATGAGCAGTTCTTC. Translation: CASSRAGYNEQFF.

This clone was detected once. The genes are TRBV25-1 and TRBJ2-5; 7 nucleotides line up with TRBD1. CDR1 and CDR2 (germline): MGHDK, SYGVNS. Trimming removed 4 bases from V and 5 bases from J; junction bases left unmatched: 4. The CDR3 extends over 13 amino acids. The CDR3 loop is CASSVTGTETQYF. CDR3 DNA: TGTGCCAGCAGTGTGACAGGGACCGAGACCCAGTACTTC.

The V gene is TRBV2, the J gene TRBJ2-1, with 10 positions matching TRBD2. Trimming cost V 4 bases and J 8 bases; bases outside gene matches: 8. Germline-derived CDR1 and CDR2 are SNHLY and FYNNEI. The CDR3 loop spans 15 amino acids. The CDR3: CASSGERGGIDEQFF. The CDR3 DNA follows: TGTGCCAGCAGTGGGGAGCGGGGGGGCATAGATGAGCAGTTCTTC.

The genes are TRBV20-1 and TRBJ2-7; D is uncertain. Germline lookup yields CDR1 DFQATT and CDR2 SNEGSKA (reference sequence). V lost 6 bases and J 1 base, leaving 7 bases between the germline ends. This CDR3 is 11 amino acids long. The CDR3 loop reads CSAPSSYEQYF. The CDR3 DNA follows: TGCAGTGCGCCGAGTTCCTACGAGCAGTACTTC.

The chain joins TRBV4-2 to TRBJ2-1; TRBD2 matches at 13 bases. Germline CDR1 is LGHNA and CDR2 is YNFKEQ. This CDR3 is built from 21 residues. The J segment lost 7 bases and the V segment lost 4 bases, leaving 22 bases of the junction unmatched. CDR3 in amino acids: CASSPSWTSGRLAPGRNEQFF. The DNA of the CDR3 is TGTGCCAGCAGCCCCTCCTGGACTAGCGGGAGACTTGCGCCCGGGAGGAATGAGCAGTTCTTC.

The V gene is TRBV9, the J gene TRBJ1-3, with D unresolved. V dropped 5 bases and J dropped 7 bases, with 16 bases sitting between them. CDR1 SGDLS and CDR2 YYNGEE come from the germline V gene. This CDR3 spans 14 amino acids. For the CDR3, the DNA is TGTGCCAGCAGGAGTCCTCTCGAGTGGAACACCATATATTTT. This translates into CASRSPLEWNTIYF.

The J gene is TRBJ1-2, the V gene TRBV11-1; the match to TRBD1 covers 10 bases. This CDR3 comprises 16 residues. The trim removed 5 bases at V and 1 base at J, leaving 7 bases unmatched. Looked up from germline, CDR1 is SGHAT and CDR2 is FQDESV (reference sequence). The CDR3 DNA is TGTGCCAGCAGCACCGGGACAGGGGATTATAACTATGGCTACACCTTC. It specifies CASSTGTGDYNYGYTF.

This chain connects TRBV11-2 to TRBJ2-7; D gene ambiguous. The CDR3 totals 13 residues. Looked up from germline, CDR1 is SGHAT and CDR2 is FQNNGV. The germline V and J ends were trimmed by 1 base and 3 bases, with 7 bases remaining between them. In DNA form, the CDR3 reads TGTGCCAGCAGCTTAGGAACGGTCTACGAGCAGTACTTC. It is translated as CASSLGTVYEQYF.

This chain joins TRBV7-9 and TRBJ1-4; the D is unclear. The V gene's germline CDR1 is SEHNR and CDR2 FQNEAQ (reference sequence). The CDR3 runs to 14 residues. V shed 1 base and J shed 7 bases, with 10 bases lying between them. The CDR3 DNA sequence: TGTGCCAGCAGCTTAGGTGGAGGCAGTGAAAAACTGTTTTTT. Protein product: CASSLGGGSEKLFF. The complete variable domain, with remaining parts taken from reference TRBV7-9 and TRBJ1-4, reads DTGVSQNPRHKITKRGQNVTFRCDPISEHNRLYWYRQTLGQGPEFLTYFQNEAQLEKSRLLSDRFSAERPKGSFSTLEIQRTEQGDSAMYLCASSLGGGSEKLFFGSGTQLSVL.

The chain is built from TRBV5-1 and TRBJ2-7; 7 positions agree with TRBD2. Losses at the gene ends were 5 bases for V and 2 bases for J; bases not matched to a gene: 10. CDR1 and CDR2 (germline): SGHRS, YFSETQ. The CDR3 is made up of 15 amino acids. CDR3 sequence: CASRPLADHPYEQYF. DNA for the CDR3: TGCGCCAGCAGGCCCCTAGCGGACCATCCCTACGAGCAGTACTTC.

V and J are TRBV29-1 and TRBJ2-5; D is perhaps TRBD1 or TRBD2 (5 bases each). This CDR3 is built from 12 residues. Germline V lookup: CDR1 SQVTM, CDR2 ANQGSEA. The V end lost 5 bases, the J end lost 7 bases, and 14 bases lay between the germline ends. CDR3 in amino acids: CSVPYGASTQYF. In nucleotides, the CDR3 is TGCAGCGTTCCCTACGGGGCATCGACCCAGTACTTC.

This clone was detected only once. This chain joins TRBV30 and TRBJ2-1; 8 bases map to TRBD1. The CDR3 consists of 14 residues. Germline V gives CDR1 GTSNPN, CDR2 SVGIG (reference sequence). The trim removed 2 bases at V and 2 bases at J, leaving 2 bases unmatched. For the CDR3, the DNA is TGTGCCTGGAGTACAGGGGGTCCCTACAATGAGCAGTTCTTC. It encodes CAWSTGGPYNEQFF.

Remarks on this clone: The same CDR3 also results from other DNA sequences found in this sample. The genes are TRBV19 and TRBJ1-2; D gene ambiguous. CDR3 length: 12 residues. The V gene lost 3 bases and the J gene lost 7 bases, with 9 bases spanning the gap. Germline V CDR1 and CDR2: LNHDA, SQIVND (reference sequence). The CDR3 here is CASSIGNSGYTF. The CDR3 DNA follows: TGTGCCAGTAGTATCGGGAATAGTGGCTACACCTTC. Full variable domain (missing parts from reference TRBV19 and TRBJ1-2): DGGITQSPKYLFRKEGQNVTLSCEQNLNHDAMYWYRQDPGQGLRLIYYSQIVNDFQKGDIAEGYSVSREKKESFPLTVTSAQKNPTAFYLCASSIGNSGYTFGSGTRLTVV.

This clone was recorded a few times. In nucleotides, the CDR3 is TGTGCCAGCAGCCAAGTTCGGCAGGGTGGGCAGCCCCAGCATTTT. This sequence encodes CASSQVRQGGQPQHF. The chain recombines TRBV4-2 with TRBJ1-5, with D tentatively TRBD1 (5 bases). The CDR3 is 15 residues long. Germline CDR1 reads LGHNA; CDR2 reads YNFKEQ. The germline V and J ends were trimmed by 1 base and 7 bases, with 14 bases remaining between them.